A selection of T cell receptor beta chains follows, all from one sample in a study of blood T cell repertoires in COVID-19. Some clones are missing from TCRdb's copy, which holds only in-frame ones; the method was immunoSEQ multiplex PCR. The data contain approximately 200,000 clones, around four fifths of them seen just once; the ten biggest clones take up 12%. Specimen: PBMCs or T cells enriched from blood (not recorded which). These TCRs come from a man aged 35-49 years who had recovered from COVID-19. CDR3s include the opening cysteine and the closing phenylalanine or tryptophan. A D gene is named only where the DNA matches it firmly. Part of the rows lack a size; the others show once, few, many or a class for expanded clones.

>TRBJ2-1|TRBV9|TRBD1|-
CASSALGQGVNEQFF
TGTGCCAGCAGCGCTCTAGGACAGGGAGTAAATGAGCAGTTCTTC
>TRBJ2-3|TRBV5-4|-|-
CASSLDSRSTDTQYF
TGTGCCAGCAGCTTAGACTCCCGTAGCACAGATACGCAGTATTTT
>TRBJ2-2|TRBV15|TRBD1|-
CATSRDFSGQGRSGELFF
TGTGCCACCAGCAGAGATTTTTCGGGACAGGGAAGAAGCGGGGAGCTGTTTTTT
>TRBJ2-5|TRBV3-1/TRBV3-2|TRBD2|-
CASSQELAGGFETQYF
TGTGCCAGCAGCCAAGAACTAGCGGGAGGATTTGAGACCCAGTACTTC
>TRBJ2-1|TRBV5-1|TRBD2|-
CASSFSGVSSYNEQFF
TGCGCCAGCAGCTTTAGCGGGGTGAGCTCCTACAATGAGCAGTTCTTC
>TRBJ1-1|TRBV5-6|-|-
CASSLTMNTEAFF
TGTGCCAGCAGCTTGACAATGAACACTGAAGCTTTCTTT
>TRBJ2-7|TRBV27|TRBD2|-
CASSLLGGDEQYF
TGTGCCAGCAGTTTACTGGGGGGGGACGAGCAGTACTTC
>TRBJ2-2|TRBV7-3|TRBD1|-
CASSESGGGRNGELFF
TGTGCCAGCAGCGAATCAGGGGGCGGTAGGAACGGGGAGCTGTTTTTT
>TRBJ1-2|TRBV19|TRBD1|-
CASIAQGASYGYTF
TGTGCCAGTATCGCGCAGGGGGCGAGCTATGGCTACACCTTC
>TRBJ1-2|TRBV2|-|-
CASGEPTVIYGYTF
TGTGCCAGCGGCGAACCGACAGTCATATATGGCTACACCTTC
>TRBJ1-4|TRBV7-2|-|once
CASRPRGDEKLFF
TGTGCCAGCAGACCCAGGGGCGATGAAAAACTGTTTTTT
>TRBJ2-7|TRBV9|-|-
CASSVGFMSSYEQYF
TGTGCCAGCAGCGTGGGCTTCATGAGCTCCTACGAGCAGTACTTC
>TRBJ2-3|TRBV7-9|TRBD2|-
CAVYGTSGRNTQYF
TGTGCCGTATACGGGACTAGCGGGAGGAATACGCAGTATTTT
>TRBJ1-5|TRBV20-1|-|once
CSASSSGRGSNQPQHF
TGCAGTGCTAGTTCTAGCGGCAGGGGTAGCAATCAGCCCCAGCATTTT
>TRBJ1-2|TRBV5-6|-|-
CASSLRDTFNYGYTF
TGTGCCAGCAGCTTAAGGGACACTTTTAACTATGGCTACACCTTC
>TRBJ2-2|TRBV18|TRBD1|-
CASSTTGQGATGELFF
TGTGCCAGCTCGACTACGGGACAGGGGGCCACCGGGGAGCTGTTTTTT
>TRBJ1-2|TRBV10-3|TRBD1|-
CAIKGQGNYGYTF
TGTGCCATCAAGGGACAGGGTAACTATGGCTACACCTTC
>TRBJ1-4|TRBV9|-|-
CASSHRAGGEKLFF
TGTGCCAGCAGCCACAGGGCCGGCGGAGAAAAACTGTTTTTT
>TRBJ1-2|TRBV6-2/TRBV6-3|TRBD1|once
CASSRGQGVHYGYTF
TGTGCCAGCAGTCGTGGACAGGGGGTTCACTATGGCTACACCTTC
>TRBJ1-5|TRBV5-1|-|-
CASSLDGRQPQHF
TGCGCCAGCAGCTTGGATGGGCGTCAGCCCCAGCATTTT
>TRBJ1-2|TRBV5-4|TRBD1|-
CASSPLQGAGYGYTF
TGTGCCAGCAGCCCCTTACAGGGGGCGGGTTATGGCTACACCTTC
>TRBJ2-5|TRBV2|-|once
CASSEAVPGLRETQYF
TGTGCCAGCAGTGAAGCGGTCCCGGGACTTCGAGAGACCCAGTACTTC
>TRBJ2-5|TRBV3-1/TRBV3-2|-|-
CASSLSGVEETQYF
TGTGCCAGCAGCCTTAGCGGAGTGGAAGAGACCCAGTACTTC
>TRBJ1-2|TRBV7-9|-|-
CASSLAEGLYGYTF
TGTGCCAGCAGCTTAGCAGAGGGACTCTATGGCTACACCTTC
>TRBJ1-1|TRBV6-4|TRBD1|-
CASSAAPGQKYEAFF
TGTGCCAGCAGTGCCGCACCGGGACAGAAATATGAAGCTTTCTTT
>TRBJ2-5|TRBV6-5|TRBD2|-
CASSYGASGIGETQYF
TGTGCCAGCAGTTACGGGGCTAGCGGGATAGGTGAGACCCAGTACTTC
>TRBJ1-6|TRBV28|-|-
CASSYRAYNSPLHF
TGTGCCAGCAGTTACAGGGCCTATAATTCACCCCTCCACTTT
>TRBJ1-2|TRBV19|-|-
CASSVDGNYGYTF
TGTGCCAGTAGTGTTGACGGGAACTATGGCTACACCTTC
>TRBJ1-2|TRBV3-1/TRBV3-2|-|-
CASSPQALLGGYTF
TGTGCCAGCAGCCCGCAAGCGCTTTTGGGTGGCTACACCTTC
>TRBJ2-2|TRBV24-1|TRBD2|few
CATSDLAGDTGELFF
TGTGCCACCAGTGATTTAGCGGGAGACACCGGGGAGCTGTTTTTT
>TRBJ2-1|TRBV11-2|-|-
CASSLESVGSEQFF
TGTGCCAGCAGCTTAGAAAGCGTAGGCTCTGAGCAGTTCTTC
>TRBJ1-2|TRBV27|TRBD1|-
CASSQTGIYGYTF
TGTGCCAGCAGTCAGACAGGGATCTATGGCTACACCTTC
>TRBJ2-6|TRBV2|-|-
CASRIQPSGANVLTF
TGTGCCAGCAGAATACAGCCCTCTGGGGCCAACGTCCTGACTTTC
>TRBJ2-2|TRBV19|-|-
CASSPQVTNTGELFF
TGTGCCAGTTCCCCCCAGGTTACGAACACCGGGGAGCTGTTTTTT
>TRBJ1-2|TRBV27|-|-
CASRGWMGGYTF
TGTGCCAGTAGGGGTTGGATGGGTGGCTACACCTTC
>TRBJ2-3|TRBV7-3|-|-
CASSQRGGTDTQYF
TGTGCCAGCAGCCAAAGGGGGGGGACAGATACGCAGTATTTT
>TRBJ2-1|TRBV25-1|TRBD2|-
CASSPQGAGLGHEQFF
TGTGCCAGCAGCCCCCAGGGAGCGGGGCTGGGACATGAGCAGTTCTTC
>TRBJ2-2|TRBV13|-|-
CASSSQNTGELFF
TGTGCCAGCAGCTCCCAGAACACCGGGGAGCTGTTTTTT
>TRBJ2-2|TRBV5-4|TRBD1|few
CASSSGGPGTGELFF
TGTGCCAGCAGTTCAGGGGGCCCGGGCACCGGGGAGCTGTTTTTT
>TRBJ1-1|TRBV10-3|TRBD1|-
CAIRKLTGVNTEAFF
TGTGCCATCAGGAAACTCACAGGGGTTAACACTGAAGCTTTCTTT
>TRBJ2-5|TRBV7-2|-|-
CASSLAGEWETQYF
TGTGCCAGCAGCTTAGCGGGAGAGTGGGAGACCCAGTACTTC
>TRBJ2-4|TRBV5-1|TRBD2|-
CASSFRREGDIQYF
TGCGCCAGCAGCTTCCGACGGGAGGGGGACATTCAGTACTTC
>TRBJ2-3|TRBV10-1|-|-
CASSDHGEADTQYF
TGCGCCAGCAGCGACCACGGGGAGGCAGATACGCAGTATTTT
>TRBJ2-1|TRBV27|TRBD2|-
CASSLRLAGGPNEQFF
TGTGCCAGCAGCCTCCGACTAGCGGGAGGGCCGAATGAGCAGTTCTTC
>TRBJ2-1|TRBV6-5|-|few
CASSFRSSYNEQFF
TGTGCCAGCAGTTTTCGGAGCTCCTACAATGAGCAGTTCTTC
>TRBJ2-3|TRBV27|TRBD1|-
CASSSGQGLIAGDTQYF
TGTGCCAGCAGCTCCGGACAGGGCCTCATCGCGGGAGATACGCAGTATTTT
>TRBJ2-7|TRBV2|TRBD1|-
CASGVRGISEQYF
TGTGCCAGCGGAGTCAGGGGGATAAGTGAGCAGTACTTC
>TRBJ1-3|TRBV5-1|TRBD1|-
CASSAGQGQSASGNTIYF
TGCGCCAGCAGCGCCGGACAGGGCCAAAGTGCTTCTGGAAACACCATATATTTT
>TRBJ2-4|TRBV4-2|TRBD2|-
CASSQDVTSGTLAKNIQYF
TGTGCCAGCAGCCAAGATGTCACTAGCGGGACCCTAGCCAAAAACATTCAGTACTTC
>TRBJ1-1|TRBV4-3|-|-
CASSQDRGSGAFF
TGCGCCAGCAGCCAAGATAGGGGAAGCGGGGCTTTCTTT
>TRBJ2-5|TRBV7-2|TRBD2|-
CASSRGGLAGQETQYF
TGTGCCAGCAGCCGTGGGGGACTAGCGGGACAAGAGACCCAGTACTTC
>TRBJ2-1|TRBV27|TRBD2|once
CASRRGLAGESEQFF
TGTGCCAGCAGGAGGGGACTAGCGGGAGAGAGTGAGCAGTTCTTC
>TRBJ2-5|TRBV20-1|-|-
CSARGDRGQYF
TGCAGTGCTAGAGGGGATCGGGGCCAGTACTTC
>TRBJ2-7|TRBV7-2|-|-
CASSLALVLEYEQYF
TGTGCCAGCAGCTTAGCTCTAGTCTTGGAGTACGAGCAGTACTTC
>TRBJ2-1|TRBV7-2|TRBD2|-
CASSPHGRAGAIYNEQFF
TGTGCCAGCAGCCCCCACGGCCGAGCGGGAGCCATCTACAATGAGCAGTTCTTC